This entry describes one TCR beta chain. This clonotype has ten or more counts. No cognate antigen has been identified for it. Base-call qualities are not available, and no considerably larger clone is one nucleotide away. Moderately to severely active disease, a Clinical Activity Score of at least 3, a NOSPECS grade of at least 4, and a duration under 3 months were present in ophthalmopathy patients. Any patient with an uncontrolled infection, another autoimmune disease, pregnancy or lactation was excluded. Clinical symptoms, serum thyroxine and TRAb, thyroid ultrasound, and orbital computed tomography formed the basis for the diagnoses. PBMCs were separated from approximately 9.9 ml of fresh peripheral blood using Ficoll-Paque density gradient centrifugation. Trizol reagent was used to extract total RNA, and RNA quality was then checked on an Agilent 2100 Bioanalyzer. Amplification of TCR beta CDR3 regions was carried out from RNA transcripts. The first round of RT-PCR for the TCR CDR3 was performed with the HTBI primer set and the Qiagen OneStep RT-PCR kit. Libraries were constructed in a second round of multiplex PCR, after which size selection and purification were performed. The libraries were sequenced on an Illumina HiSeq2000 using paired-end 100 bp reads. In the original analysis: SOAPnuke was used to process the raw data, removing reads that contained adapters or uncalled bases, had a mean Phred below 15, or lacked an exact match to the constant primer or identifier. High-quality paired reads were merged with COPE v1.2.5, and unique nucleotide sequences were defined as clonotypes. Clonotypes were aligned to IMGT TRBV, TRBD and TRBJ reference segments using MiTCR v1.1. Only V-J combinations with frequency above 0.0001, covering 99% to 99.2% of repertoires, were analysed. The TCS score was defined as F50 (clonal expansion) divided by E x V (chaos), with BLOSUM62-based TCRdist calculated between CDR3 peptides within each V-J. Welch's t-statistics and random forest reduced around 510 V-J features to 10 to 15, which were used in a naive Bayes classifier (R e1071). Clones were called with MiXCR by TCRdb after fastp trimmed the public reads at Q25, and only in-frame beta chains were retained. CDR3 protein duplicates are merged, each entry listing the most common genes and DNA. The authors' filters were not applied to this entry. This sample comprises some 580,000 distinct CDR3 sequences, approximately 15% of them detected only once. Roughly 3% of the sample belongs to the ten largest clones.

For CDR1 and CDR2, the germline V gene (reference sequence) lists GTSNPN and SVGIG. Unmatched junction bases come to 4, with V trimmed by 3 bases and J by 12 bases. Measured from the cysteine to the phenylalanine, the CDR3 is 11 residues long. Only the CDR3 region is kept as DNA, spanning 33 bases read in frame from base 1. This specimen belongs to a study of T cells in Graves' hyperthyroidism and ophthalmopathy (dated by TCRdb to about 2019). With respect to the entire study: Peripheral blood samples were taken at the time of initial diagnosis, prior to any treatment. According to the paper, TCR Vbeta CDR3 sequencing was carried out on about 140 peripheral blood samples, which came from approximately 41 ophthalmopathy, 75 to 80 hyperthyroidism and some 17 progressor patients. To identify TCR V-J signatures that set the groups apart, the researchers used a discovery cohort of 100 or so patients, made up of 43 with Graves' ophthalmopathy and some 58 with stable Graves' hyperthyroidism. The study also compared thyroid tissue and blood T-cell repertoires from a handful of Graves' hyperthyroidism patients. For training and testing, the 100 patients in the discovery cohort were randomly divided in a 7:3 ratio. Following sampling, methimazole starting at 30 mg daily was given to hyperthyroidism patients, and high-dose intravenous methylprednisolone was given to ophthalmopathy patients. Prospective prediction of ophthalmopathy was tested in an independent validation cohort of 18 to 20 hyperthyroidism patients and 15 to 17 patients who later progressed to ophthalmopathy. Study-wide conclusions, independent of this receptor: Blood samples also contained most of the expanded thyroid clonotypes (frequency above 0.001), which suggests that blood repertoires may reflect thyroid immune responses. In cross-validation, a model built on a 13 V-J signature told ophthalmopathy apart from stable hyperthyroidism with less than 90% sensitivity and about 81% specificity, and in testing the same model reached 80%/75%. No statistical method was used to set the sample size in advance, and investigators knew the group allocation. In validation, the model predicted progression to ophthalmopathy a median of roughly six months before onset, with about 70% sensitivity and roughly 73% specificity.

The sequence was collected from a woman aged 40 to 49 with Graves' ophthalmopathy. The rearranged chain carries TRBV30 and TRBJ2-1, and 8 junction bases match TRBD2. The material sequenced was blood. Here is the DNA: TGTGCCTGGAGAGGGACTAGAGGGCAGTTCTTC. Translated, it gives CAWRGTRGQFF.